This T cell receptor (beta chain) comes out of a study of beta chain features in type 1 diabetes. Study-level information: Sorted cells numbering under 110 million were examined across all samples.

Blood was drawn once from each donor into heparinised tubes. The draws averaged about 120 mL. Of the isolated RNA, all was reverse transcribed, and so the sequenced material was expressed TCRB transcripts. Here immunoSEQ multiplex PCR was the method, and the copy in TCRdb shows in-frame clones only, minus some. The table lists around 500,000 clones, about 32% of them singletons, with around 0.065% in the top ten. Between the trimmed V and J ends, which lost 10 bases and 2 bases, there was a span of 18 bases. Germline V gene sequence: CDR1 MDHEN, CDR2 SYDVKM. The CDR3 totals 15 residues. This TCR was recovered from a man between 18 and 29 years old in good health. The rearrangement uses TRBV28 and TRBJ2-1; tentative D call: TRBD1 (6 bases). Material: naive CD4+ T cells from blood. CDR3 sequence reads: CATRYSGQPYNEQFF. DNA of the CDR3: TGTGCCACCCGCTATAGTGGACAGCCCTACAATGAGCAGTTCTTC.